Presented here are 9 T cell receptor beta chains from one specimen sequenced in a study of T cells expressing NK-cell markers. TCRdb reanalyzed the 5' RACE reads, giving one entry per CDR3 protein sequence and no DNA. This sample's table has about 460,000 distinct CDR3 sequences. The specimen sequenced was blood T cells: a sorted CD56 or NKG2C T cell subset, CD4+ or CD8+ T cells, or bulk PBMC T cells (not recorded which). The receptor set was obtained from a woman between 45 and 65 years old in good health.

The chain links TRBV5-1 to TRBJ2-6; TCRdb calls TRBD1, which cannot be checked without DNA. The germline CDR1 and CDR2 sequences are SGHRS and YFSETQ. This CDR3 is 17 amino acids long. This chain's CDR3 is CASSWRGQASGANVLTF.

This sequence joins TRBV5-1 and TRBJ2-7; with no DNA, the TCRdb D assignment of TRBD2 cannot be verified. CDR3 length equals 14 residues. CDR1 SGHRS and CDR2 YFSETQ come from the germline V gene. The CDR3 sequence is CASSSTSGSYEQYF. Looking up the rest from reference TRBV5-1 and TRBJ2-7 gives the full variable domain: KAGVTQTPRYLIKTRGQQVTLSCSPISGHRSVSWYQQTPGQGLQFLFEYFSETQRNKGNFPGRFSGRQFSNSRSEMNVSTLELGDSALYLCASSSTSGSYEQYFGPGTRLTVT.

The rearrangement links TRBV7-2 to TRBJ2-7. Germline V CDR1 and CDR2: SGHTA, FQGNSA. The CDR3 totals 15 residues. The CDR3 reads CASSFDRHGSYEQYF.

This chain connects TRBV4-1 to TRBJ2-1; TCRdb lists TRBD2, though no DNA is available to test this call. The CDR3 spans 17 residues. CDR1 and CDR2 (germline): MGHRA, YSYEKL. This chain's CDR3 is CASSQVGGRARAVEQFF.

The chain is built from TRBV12-3 or TRBV12-4 and TRBJ1-2; TCRdb's D gene call, TRBD1, goes unchecked for lack of DNA. The length of the CDR3 is 13 residues. CDR3 sequence: CATQTGLDYGYTF.

The chain is built from TRBV19 and TRBJ2-7; as DNA is missing, the TRBD2 call by TCRdb cannot be tested. Per the germline V gene, CDR1 is LNHDA and CDR2 is SQIVND (reference sequence). This CDR3 contains 16 residues. The chain's CDR3 is CASSMGLGRVSYEQYF.

The V call is TRBV6-1, the J call TRBJ1-3. The CDR3 consists of 14 residues. From germline, CDR1 is MNHNS and CDR2 SASEGT. The CDR3 loop reads CASETSAAGNTIYF.

CDR3 residues: CASMWQGSPNEQFF. The chain joins TRBV6-1 to TRBJ2-1; TCRdb's assignment of TRBD1 cannot be checked, as there is no DNA. Germline assignment: CDR1 MNHNS and CDR2 SASEGT. This CDR3 region has 14 residues.

This chain connects TRBV14 to TRBJ2-3; TCRdb proposes TRBD2, but this gene call is untestable without DNA. There are 17 residues in the CDR3. CDR1 is SGHDN and CDR2 is FVKESK in the germline V gene. This chain's CDR3 is CASSQPSGRAWTDTQYF.